The 32 T cell receptor beta chains below come from one sample, sequenced in a study of beta chain features in type 1 diabetes. Since all of the isolated RNA was reverse transcribed, expressed TCRB transcripts were what got sequenced. Clones were sequenced by immunoSEQ multiplex PCR, and TCRdb holds only the in-frame ones, with some missing. The sample has about 240,000 clones; 25% to 30% are singletons. The sample was central memory CD4+ T cells from blood. The source of these receptors is a man younger than 45 in good health.

The sample holds a few counts of this clone. This chain links TRBV23-1 with TRBJ2-5, with 9 positions matching TRBD2. TRBV23-1 is an ORF, with its function uncertain. V lost 0 bases and J lost 1; bases outside the gene matches: 6. The CDR3 spans 17 residues. CDR3: CASSQSASGGPQETQYF. CDR3 sequence (DNA): TGCGCCAGCAGTCAATCGGCCAGCGGGGGGCCCCAAGAGACCCAGTACTTC.

The sample holds a few counts of this clone. This chain connects TRBV14 to TRBJ2-1, with 10 bases matching TRBD1. This CDR3 has 16 residues. V shed 2 bases and J 10 bases; nucleotides not matched to a gene: 11. The germline gives CDR1 SGHDN, CDR2 FVKESK. CDR3 coding DNA: TGTGCCAGCAGCCAAAAATCCGGGACAGGGGAGAGGGAGCAGTTCTTC. It yields the protein CASSQKSGTGEREQFF.

This clone has only a few counts. The chain uses TRBV5-4 and TRBJ2-1, with a possible D match to TRBD1 (6 bases). Germline CDR1 and CDR2: SGHNT and YYREEE (reference sequence). Trimming removed 3 bases at V and 5 bases at J, with 12 bases between. The CDR3 covers 14 residues. CDR3 bases: TGTGCCAGCAGCTCCGGGACACCGAACAATGAGCAGTTCTTC. Its translation: CASSSGTPNNEQFF.

The rearrangement uses TRBV19 and TRBJ2-1; 9 bases match TRBD2. This CDR3 region has 15 residues. V was clipped by 0 bases and J by 9 bases; unmatched bases: 6. Germline V gives CDR1 LNHDA, CDR2 SQIVND (reference sequence). CDR3 in amino acids: CASSIEDSGRGEQFF. DNA of the CDR3: TGTGCCAGTAGTATAGAGGATAGCGGGAGAGGTGAGCAGTTCTTC.

This clone was detected a few times. V and J are TRBV2 and TRBJ1-1; D is undetermined. The CDR3 loop spans 12 amino acids. The germline gives CDR1 SNHLY, CDR2 FYNNEI. V lost 6 bases and J lost 7, with 12 bases in between. The CDR3 nucleotides are TGTGCCAGCAGCCCAGAAGTGGGTGAAGCTTTCTTT. Translated, it gives CASSPEVGEAFF.

CDR3 residues: CASLKSGTGTREQYF. CDR3 coding DNA: TGTGCCAGCCTAAAAAGCGGGACTGGCACCCGTGAGCAGTACTTC. V is TRBV6-1 and J is TRBJ2-7; 7 bases are a match to TRBD2. CDR3 size: 15 residues. Germline V gene lookup returns CDR1 MNHNS and CDR2 SASEGT. V was clipped by 8 bases and J by 7 bases; unmatched bases: 17.

V gene TRBV15 combines with J gene TRBJ1-4; D may be TRBD1 (5 bases). Trimming stripped 8 bases from V and 4 bases from J, with 8 bases between. Germline V gives CDR1 LNHNV, CDR2 YYDKDF (reference sequence). This CDR3 comprises 12 residues. The CDR3 bases are TGTGCCACCGGGGCTTATAATGAAAAACTGTTTTTT. Translated, it gives CATGAYNEKLFF. The variable domain in full, with the rest retrieved from reference TRBV15 and TRBJ1-4, is DAMVIQNPRYQVTQFGKPVTLSCSQTLNHNVMYWYQQKSSQAPKLLFHYYDKDFNNEADTPDNFQSRRPNTSFCFLDIRSPGLGDTAMYLCATGAYNEKLFFGSGTQLSVL.

The chain carries TRBV7-9 and TRBJ2-5; 7 bases match TRBD1. Unmatched junction bases numbered 21, after V lost 7 bases and J lost 7 bases. The CDR3 is 17 amino acids. The germline CDR1 and CDR2 sequences are SEHNR and FQNEAQ (reference sequence). CDR3 protein: CASNGPGTAQIRGTQYF. The CDR3 region has the DNA TGTGCCAGCAACGGACCCGGGACAGCGCAAATCCGAGGGACCCAGTACTTC.

This clone was seen only a few times. The CDR3 protein is CASSRDRGPRDIQYF. The CDR3 DNA follows: TGCGCCAGCAGCAGGGACAGGGGGCCAAGGGACATTCAGTACTTC. This rearrangement joins TRBV5-1 to TRBJ2-4; TRBD1 matches 12 bases. Unmatched junction bases numbered 7, after V lost 4 bases and J lost 8 bases. The germline V gene encodes CDR1 SGHRS and CDR2 YFSETQ. This CDR3 is built from 15 residues. The full variable domain, with the rest looked up from reference TRBV5-1 and TRBJ2-4, is KAGVTQTPRYLIKTRGQQVTLSCSPISGHRSVSWYQQTPGQGLQFLFEYFSETQRNKGNFPGRFSGRQFSNSRSEMNVSTLELGDSALYLCASSRDRGPRDIQYFGAGTRLSVL.

This clone appeared a few times. This chain links TRBV11-2 with TRBJ2-1; TRBD1 aligns across 8 bases. The CDR3 runs 16 residues. Germline loops: CDR1 SGHAT, CDR2 FQNNGV. Trimming removed 4 bases from V and 4 bases from J; junction bases left unmatched: 9. DNA of the CDR3: TGTGCCAGCAGCTCGTCCGGGACAGGAGTTTACAATGAGCAGTTCTTC. Protein: CASSSSGTGVYNEQFF.

In this sample, this clone turned up once. V is TRBV9 and J is TRBJ1-1; no clear D gene. Germline CDR1 is SGDLS and CDR2 is YYNGEE. The CDR3 loop spans 15 amino acids. Trimming left V 6 bases short and J 0 bases short, with 15 bases between. The CDR3 loop is CASTTGQAMNTEAFF. CDR3 sequence (DNA): TGTGCCAGCACCACCGGCCAGGCTATGAACACTGAAGCTTTCTTT.

V gene TRBV30 combines with J gene TRBJ2-2; 9 nucleotides agree with TRBD2. This CDR3 is built from 15 residues. V shed 4 bases and J 3 bases; nucleotides not matched to a gene: 6. From germline, CDR1 is GTSNPN and CDR2 SVGIG (reference sequence). The CDR3 spells CAWKSGTSYTGELFF. The DNA of the CDR3 is TGTGCCTGGAAGTCCGGGACTAGCTACACCGGGGAGCTGTTTTTT. The full variable domain, rest sourced from reference TRBV30 and TRBJ2-2, is SQTIHQWPATLVQPVGSPLSLECTVEGTSNPNLYWYRQAAGRGLQLLFYSVGIGQISSEVPQNLSASRPQDRQFILSSKKLLLSDSGFYLCAWKSGTSYTGELFFGEGSRLTVL.

The J gene is TRBJ1-2, the V gene TRBV25-1; TRBD1 matches 8 bases. The CDR3 spans 13 residues. CDR1 MGHDK and CDR2 SYGVNS come from the germline V gene. The V gene end was trimmed by 8 bases and the J gene end by 4 bases; junction bases not matched to a gene: 6. The CDR3 sequence is CASLGQGSYGYTF. CDR3 bases: TGTGCCAGCCTAGGACAGGGAAGCTATGGCTACACCTTC.

There are a few counts of this clone. The rearrangement links TRBV29-1 to TRBJ1-1; weak D call: TRBD1 (6 bases). Germline CDR1 SQVTM, CDR2 ANQGSEA. The V end lost 6 bases, the J end lost 9 bases, and 14 bases lay between the germline ends. This CDR3 contains 11 residues. In nucleotides, the CDR3 is TGCAGCGTGATCCGGGACAATAAAGCTTTCTTT. Translation gives CSVIRDNKAFF.

This chain links TRBV7-8 with TRBJ2-3; D uncertain. Between the trimmed V and J ends, which lost 4 bases and 1 base, there was a span of 6 bases. The CDR3 has 13 amino acids. Per the germline V gene, CDR1 is SGHVS and CDR2 is FQNEAQ. The CDR3 here is CASSSTGTDTQYF. The CDR3 DNA sequence: TGTGCCAGCAGCTCTACCGGCACAGATACGCAGTATTTT.

This clone was observed a few times. J is TRBJ1-5 and V is TRBV7-2; tentative D call: TRBD1 (6 bases). Trimming shortened V by 1 base and J by 4 bases, and 8 bases separated the two germline ends. This CDR3 is built from 14 residues. Germline CDR1 is SGHTA and CDR2 is FQGNSA. The DNA of the CDR3 is TGTGCCAGCAGCTTAGAGGGGGGAAATCAGCCCCAGCATTTT. This sequence encodes CASSLEGGNQPQHF. Using reference TRBV7-2 and TRBJ1-5 for the parts outside the CDR3, the full variable domain is GAGVSQSPSNKVTEKGKDVELRCDPISGHTALYWYRQSLGQGLEFLIYFQGNSAPDKSGLPSDRFSAERTGGSVSTLTIQRTQQEDSAVYLCASSLEGGNQPQHFGDGTRLSIL.

The CDR3 DNA reads as TGTGCCAGCAGCTTAGAGGGGGGACCTCTCACCGGGGAGCTGTTTTTT. Protein sequence: CASSLEGGPLTGELFF. The rearrangement uses TRBV7-2 and TRBJ2-2; D is possibly TRBD1 or TRBD2 (6 bases each). Germline-derived CDR1 and CDR2 are SGHTA and FQGNSA. The CDR3 is made up of 16 amino acids. V lost 1 base and J lost 4, with 13 bases in between.

The gene calls are TRBV25-1 and TRBJ2-4; D may be TRBD1 (6 bases). The germline gives CDR1 MGHDK, CDR2 SYGVNS. The CDR3 contains 15 residues. V was pared by 3 bases and J by 4 bases, with 13 bases between. The CDR3 DNA is TGTGCCAGCAGTGACCCGACAGGCGAAAAAAACATTCAGTACTTC. It codes for CASSDPTGEKNIQYF.

There are a few counts of this clone. The chain recombines TRBV7-2 with TRBJ2-1; maybe TRBD1 (6 bases). Trimming pared 1 base from V and 5 bases from J, leaving 12 bases between. The V gene's germline CDR1 is SGHTA and CDR2 FQGNSA. The CDR3 loop spans 15 amino acids. DNA of the CDR3: TGTGCCAGCAGCTTAGTCCCTAACAGGGACAATGAGCAGTTCTTC. It yields the protein CASSLVPNRDNEQFF.

V is TRBV19 and J is TRBJ1-2; no clear D. Per germline, CDR1 LNHDA and CDR2 SQIVND (reference sequence). The CDR3 runs to 11 residues. V was pared by 3 bases and J by 7 bases, with 6 bases between. CDR3 sequence (DNA): TGTGCCAGTAGTATCTTGGGTGGCTACACCTTC. This codes for CASSILGGYTF.

This clone turned up a few times. The genes are TRBV7-9 and TRBJ2-1, with D perhaps TRBD1 (6 bases). This CDR3 has 14 residues. The germline V gene encodes CDR1 SEHNR and CDR2 FQNEAQ (reference sequence). The V and J ends lost 5 bases and 4 bases respectively, with 12 bases between them. Here the CDR3 reads CASSPRDIYNEQFF. CDR3 DNA: TGTGCCAGCAGCCCCCGGGACATATACAATGAGCAGTTCTTC.

This clone was counted many times. The rearrangement links TRBV2 to TRBJ2-1; 9 positions agree with TRBD1. Germline V gives CDR1 SNHLY, CDR2 FYNNEI. The CDR3 is 15 amino acids. V gave up 6 bases and J gave up 6 bases; unmatched junction bases: 9. CDR3 residues: CASSAGTGNINEQFF. The CDR3 DNA reads as TGTGCCAGCAGCGCCGGGACAGGGAACATCAATGAGCAGTTCTTC.

This clone was detected a few times. Other DNA sequences in the same sample also yield this CDR3. The gene calls are TRBV18 and TRBJ2-1; 7 bases are shared with TRBD1. Germline V gives CDR1 KGHSH, CDR2 LQKENI. J gave up 10 bases and V 2 bases, and 8 bases lay outside the gene matches. The CDR3 totals 14 residues. CDR3 amino acids: CASSPSTGRGEQFF. DNA of the CDR3: TGTGCCAGCTCACCATCGACAGGGAGAGGCGAGCAGTTCTTC.

V and J are TRBV28 and TRBJ2-5, with 10 bases that match TRBD1. J gave up 4 bases and V 4 bases, and 6 bases lay outside the gene matches. CDR1 and CDR2 (germline): MDHEN, SYDVKM. CDR3 length: 15 residues. CDR3 coding DNA: TGTGCCAGCAGTTCCCGGACAGGGGGAATAGAGACCCAGTACTTC. It codes for CASSSRTGGIETQYF. Together with reference TRBV28 and TRBJ2-5, the CDR3 gives the full variable domain: DVKVTQSSRYLVKRTGEKVFLECVQDMDHENMFWYRQDPGLGLRLIYFSYDVKMKEKGDIPEGYSVSREKKERFSLILESASTNQTSMYLCASSSRTGGIETQYFGPGTRLLVL.

There are a few counts of this clone. The V and J genes are TRBV29-1 and TRBJ1-5; TRBD1 matches at 8 bases. The trim removed 7 bases at V and 4 bases at J, leaving 3 bases unmatched. Germline CDR1 reads SQVTM; CDR2 reads ANQGSEA. This CDR3 is 12 amino acids long. CDR3 region: CSAQGGNQPQHF. The CDR3 nucleotides are TGCAGCGCACAGGGGGGAAATCAGCCCCAGCATTTT.

The chain employs TRBV6-5 and TRBJ2-7; 11 bases map to TRBD1. Germline V gene lookup returns CDR1 MNHEY and CDR2 SVGAGI. Trimming took 2 bases from V and 7 from J; bases not matched to a gene: 7. The CDR3 runs 15 residues. The CDR3 protein is CASSYGQGARREQYF. The CDR3 region has the DNA TGTGCCAGCAGTTACGGACAGGGGGCACGTCGGGAGCAGTACTTC.

This chain joins TRBV6-1 and TRBJ2-2, with D maybe TRBD2 (5 bases). The V gene's germline CDR1 is MNHNS and CDR2 SASEGT. CDR3 length: 15 amino acids. V was trimmed by 7 bases and J by 0 bases, leaving 12 bases between them. As DNA, the CDR3 is TGTGCCAGCACAAGCGGATCTACGAACACCGGGGAGCTGTTTTTT. This sequence encodes CASTSGSTNTGELFF.

Here the CDR3 reads CSAGTSGNEQFF. The CDR3 region has the DNA TGCAGCGCTGGGACTAGCGGAAATGAGCAGTTCTTC. The chain couples TRBV29-1 to TRBJ2-1, with 11 bases lining up with TRBD2. Looked up from germline, CDR1 is SQVTM and CDR2 is ANQGSEA. The CDR3 runs 12 residues. With V trimmed by 7 bases and J by 7 bases, 3 bases remained unmatched.

This chain connects TRBV7-2 to TRBJ2-1, with 9 bases lining up with TRBD1. Germline CDR1 is SGHTA and CDR2 is FQGNSA. Losses at the gene ends were 5 bases for V and 5 bases for J; bases not matched to a gene: 4. The CDR3 is made up of 14 amino acids. The CDR3 here is CASSPWTGDNEQFF. The CDR3, as DNA: TGTGCCAGCAGCCCTTGGACAGGGGACAATGAGCAGTTCTTC.

The chain is built from TRBV5-1 and TRBJ2-5, with TRBD2 matching 8 bases. This CDR3 has 17 residues. The J segment lost 1 base and the V segment lost 0 bases, leaving 8 bases of the junction unmatched. Germline CDR1 is SGHRS and CDR2 is YFSETQ. As DNA, the CDR3 is TGCGCCAGCAGCTTGGGGGCTAGCGGGCGGACCCAAGAGACCCAGTACTTC. Translated: CASSLGASGRTQETQYF. Using reference TRBV5-1 and TRBJ2-5 for the parts outside the CDR3, the full variable domain is KAGVTQTPRYLIKTRGQQVTLSCSPISGHRSVSWYQQTPGQGLQFLFEYFSETQRNKGNFPGRFSGRQFSNSRSEMNVSTLELGDSALYLCASSLGASGRTQETQYFGPGTRLLVL.

This chain connects TRBV7-2 to TRBJ1-2, with D unresolved. V was shortened by 0 bases and J by 4 bases, with 9 bases between the two germline ends. The CDR3 is made up of 14 amino acids. Germline lookup yields CDR1 SGHTA and CDR2 FQGNSA. Here the CDR3 reads CASSLALTTYGYTF. For the CDR3, the DNA is TGTGCCAGCAGCTTAGCTCTGACTACCTATGGCTACACCTTC.

Many counts were recorded for this clone. The chain employs TRBV23-1 and TRBJ2-2; 10 bases fit TRBD1. TRBV23-1 is recorded as an ORF, its role being uncertain. J gave up 4 bases and V 3 bases, and 5 bases lay outside the gene matches. The CDR3 covers 16 residues. CDR3 loop: CASSHTGQGTTGELFF. CDR3 nucleotide sequence: TGCGCCAGCAGTCACACGGGACAGGGGACCACCGGGGAGCTGTTTTTT.